This TCR beta chain was obtained from a study of blood T cell repertoires in COVID-19. Background on the study: Sites across the United States, Italy and Spain contributed samples from acute and convalescent COVID-19. T cells, B-cell-depleted T cells, or PBMCs provided the cDNA or gDNA that served as material.

This CDR3 is built from 15 residues. The germline V and J ends were trimmed by 6 bases and 0 bases, with 12 bases remaining between them. Germline assignment: CDR1 MNHNS and CDR2 SASEGT. Study processing details: Reference gene primer amplification yielded estimated nucleated cell counts. Data came from immunoSEQ multiplex PCR; TCRdb stores just in-frame clones and leaves some out. Clone size and the V and J calls come from that table; the DNA yielded D and trimming. The repertoire holds over 250,000 clones, with approximately 87% as singletons. The specimen was peripheral blood. This TCR was sampled from a middle-aged woman who had recovered from COVID-19. The chain combines TRBV6-1 with TRBJ1-5, with a weak D call TRBD1 (5 bases). The CDR3 DNA sequence: TGTGCCAGCAGATACGGGGGGTATAGCAATCAGCCCCAGCATTTT. Amino acids: CASRYGGYSNQPQHF.